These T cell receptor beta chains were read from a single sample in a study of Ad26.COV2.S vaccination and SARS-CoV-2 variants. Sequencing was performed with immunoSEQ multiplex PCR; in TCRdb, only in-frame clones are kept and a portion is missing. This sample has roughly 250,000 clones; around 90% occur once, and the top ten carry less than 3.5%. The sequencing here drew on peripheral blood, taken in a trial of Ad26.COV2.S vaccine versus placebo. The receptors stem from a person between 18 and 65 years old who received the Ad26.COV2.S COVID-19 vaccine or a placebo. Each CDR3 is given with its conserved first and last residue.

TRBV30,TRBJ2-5,CAWSVNKKKETQYF
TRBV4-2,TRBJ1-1,CASEPWADMNTEAFF
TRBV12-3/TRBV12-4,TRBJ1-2,CASSLWQADGYTF
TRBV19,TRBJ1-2,CASSPTESVYGYTF
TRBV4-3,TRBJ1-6,CASSREGPNNSPLHF
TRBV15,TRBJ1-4,CATSSYRDTKLFF
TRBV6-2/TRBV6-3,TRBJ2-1,CASSYSPSGGLEQFF
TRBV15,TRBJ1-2,CATRLRSNYGYTF
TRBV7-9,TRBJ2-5,CASSLALTREGLGETQYF
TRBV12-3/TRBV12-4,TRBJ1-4,CASRRTGEKLFF
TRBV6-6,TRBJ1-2,CASSYGLTGDAYGYTF
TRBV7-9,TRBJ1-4,CASRGTGGAEKLFF
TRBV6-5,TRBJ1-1,CASSYSREYTEAFF
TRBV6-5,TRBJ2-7,CASSYGAEGGSYEQYF
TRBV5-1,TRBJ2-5,CASSLVQTSVETQYF
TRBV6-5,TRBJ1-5,CASRGKPYSNQPQHF
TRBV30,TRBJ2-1,CAWSVGSGRSDEQFF
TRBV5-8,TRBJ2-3,CASSLGTSGGDTDTQYF
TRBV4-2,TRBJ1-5,CASSQEGGSSNQPQHF
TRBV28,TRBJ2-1,CASSPTSAYSYNEQFF
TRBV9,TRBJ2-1,CASSVEVGSGIVTEQFF
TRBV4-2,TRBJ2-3,CASSQGALRIDTDTQYF
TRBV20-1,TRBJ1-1,CSAEMEEAFF
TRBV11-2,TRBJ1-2,CASSPDELHNYGYTF
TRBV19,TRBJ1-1,CASSGQGGTEAFF
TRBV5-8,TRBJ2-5,CASSLGTSGREETQYF
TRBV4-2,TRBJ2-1,CASSQEQTSANYNEQFF
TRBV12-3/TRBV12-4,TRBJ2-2,CAAQGATGELFF
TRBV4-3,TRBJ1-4,CASSQEGRGGEKLFF
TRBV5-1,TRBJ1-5,CASSLESNQPQHF
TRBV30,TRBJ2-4,CAWSVLASGGARFRAKNIQYF
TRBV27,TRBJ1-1,CASSLLGGEAFF
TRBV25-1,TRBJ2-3,CASSRATTDTQYF
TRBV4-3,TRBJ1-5,CASSKDRGRSNQPQHF
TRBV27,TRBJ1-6,CASCMGGYSPLHF
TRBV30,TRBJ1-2,CAWSGARRLTYTF
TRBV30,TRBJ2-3,CAWSRGADTQYF
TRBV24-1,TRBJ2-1,CATSDVGGASEQFF
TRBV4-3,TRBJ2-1,CASSQDSFYEQFF
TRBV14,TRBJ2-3,CASSHRVVGTDTQYF
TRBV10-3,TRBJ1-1,CAISEVRMNTEAFF
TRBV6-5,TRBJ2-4,CASSPRVAKNIQYF
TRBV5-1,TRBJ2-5,CASSLGGRGKETQYF
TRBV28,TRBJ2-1,CASSPGLAGNNEQFF
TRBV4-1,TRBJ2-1,CASSQTTSGGPYNEQFF
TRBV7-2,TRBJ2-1,CASSFVGGSNNEQFF
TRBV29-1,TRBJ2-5,CSARQRERGTQYF